This is a list of T cell receptor beta chains from one sample in a study of blood T cell repertoires in COVID-19. The data were produced by immunoSEQ multiplex PCR, yet TCRdb's version contains in-frame clones alone and is incomplete. Of 150,000 to 200,000 clones detected, 90% appear once; the ten largest clones hold approximately 0.5%. Sample: peripheral blood. Source of these receptors: a man aged 45-65 years with acute or convalescent COVID-19. Each CDR3 is given with its conserved first and last residue. The D gene is left open where the match is weak. The size of a clone is reported for some rows only, either as once, few or many, or as a class for expanded clones.

TRBD1 TRBJ1-6 TRBV11-2 once CASSPGTGEVRSPLHF TGTGCCAGCAGCCCAGGGACAGGGGAGGTACGGTCACCCCTCCACTTT
. TRBJ1-5 TRBV28 . CASALRDNQPQHF TGTGCCAGTGCACTCCGGGACAATCAGCCCCAGCATTTT
TRBD1 TRBJ1-1 TRBV5-1 . CASSLAGQDYTEAFF TGCGCCAGCAGCTTGGCCGGACAGGACTACACTGAAGCTTTCTTT
. TRBJ2-3 TRBV6-1 . CASSEGLEIDTQYF TGTGCCAGCAGTGAAGGACTAGAAATAGATACGCAGTATTTT
. TRBJ2-1 TRBV5-6 few CASSSDWSSYNEQFF TGTGCCAGCAGCTCCGACTGGAGCTCCTACAATGAGCAGTTCTTC
TRBD1 TRBJ1-2 TRBV5-8 once CASSSGTGDDYGYTF TGTGCCAGCAGCAGCGGGACAGGGGATGACTATGGCTACACCTTC
. TRBJ2-2 TRBV7-9 few CASSLYPGQSTGELFF TGTGCCAGCAGCCTCTATCCGGGACAATCCACCGGGGAGCTGTTTTTT
TRBD2 TRBJ2-1 TRBV3-1/TRBV3-2 . CASSLAGTSNEQFF TGTGCCAGCAGCCTCGCCGGGACTAGCAATGAGCAGTTCTTC
TRBD2 TRBJ2-7 TRBV13 . CASSPGLAVSYEQYF TGTGCCAGCAGCCCGGGACTAGCGGTATCCTACGAGCAGTACTTC
. TRBJ1-5 TRBV6-1 once CASSETMAQQPQHF TGTGCCAGCAGTGAAACAATGGCTCAGCAGCCCCAGCATTTT
TRBD1 TRBJ1-2 TRBV27 . CASSLTGTGGYGYTF TGTGCCAGCAGTTTAACCGGGACAGGCGGATATGGCTACACCTTC
. TRBJ1-6 TRBV4-1 . CASSQQGLSPLHF TGCGCCAGCAGCCAGCAGGGACTGTCACCCCTCCACTTT
. TRBJ2-3 TRBV6-5 once CASSSGLLDTQYF TGTGCCAGCAGTTCCGGACTCTTAGATACGCAGTATTTT
TRBD2 TRBJ2-7 TRBV11-2 . CASSLMDGTTLFYEQYF TGTGCCAGCAGCTTAATGGACGGGACTACCCTATTCTACGAGCAGTACTTC
. TRBJ2-1 TRBV11-3 . CASSPNQGTLDGNEQFF TGTGCCAGCAGCCCAAATCAGGGCACCTTAGACGGCAATGAGCAGTTCTTC
TRBD2 TRBJ2-5 TRBV4-1 . CASSHRLAGLQETQYF TGCGCCAGCAGCCACCGACTAGCGGGGCTCCAAGAGACCCAGTACTTC
TRBD1 TRBJ1-1 TRBV9 . CASSERGGQENTEAFF TGTGCCAGCAGCGAGAGGGGGGGACAGGAGAACACTGAAGCTTTCTTT
. TRBJ1-3 TRBV2 . CASSARAPGNTIYF TGTGCCAGCAGTGCGAGGGCTCCTGGAAACACCATATATTTT
. TRBJ1-2 TRBV15 . CATSRDEGQNYGYTF TGTGCCACCAGCAGAGATGAGGGCCAGAACTATGGCTACACCTTC
. TRBJ2-2 TRBV4-2 few CASRVRNTGELFF TGTGCCAGTCGGGTCCGGAACACCGGGGAGCTGTTTTTT
. TRBJ2-5 TRBV4-1 . CASSQDGRDGETQYF TGCGCCAGCAGCCAAGATGGGCGGGATGGGGAGACCCAGTACTTC
. TRBJ2-7 TRBV10-1 . CASSDNGRPYEQYF TGCGCCAGCAGTGACAACGGGAGACCTTACGAGCAGTACTTC
TRBD1 TRBJ1-2 TRBV7-2 . CASSLMNPGQGRAGYGYTF TGTGCCAGCAGCTTAATGAATCCAGGACAGGGGAGGGCGGGTTATGGCTACACCTTC
. TRBJ2-5 TRBV7-2 . CASSLEVTSVQETQYF TGTGCCAGCAGCTTAGAAGTGACTAGTGTTCAAGAGACCCAGTACTTC
. TRBJ1-2 TRBV12-3/TRBV12-4 few CASSYRQDYTF TGTGCCAGCAGTTATAGACAAGACTACACCTTC
TRBD1 TRBJ2-3 TRBV10-3 . CAISEGRGLTDTQYF TGTGCCATCAGTGAAGGCAGGGGGCTCACAGATACGCAGTATTTT
. TRBJ1-2 TRBV15 . CATSRDTRTAGGYTF TGTGCCACCAGCAGAGATACAAGGACGGCGGGTGGCTACACCTTC
TRBD1 TRBJ1-5 TRBV2 few CASSETGRMGQPQHF TGTGCCAGCAGTGAGACAGGGCGTATGGGACAGCCCCAGCATTTT
. TRBJ1-6 TRBV6-1 . CASSDGGSNSPLHF TGTGCCAGCAGTGACGGGGGGTCAAATTCACCCCTCCACTTT
. TRBJ2-5 TRBV7-9 . CASSSHQETQYF TGTGCCAGCAGTAGCCACCAAGAGACCCAGTACTTC
. TRBJ1-2 TRBV11-2 . CASSDSILRHGYTF TGTGCCAGCAGCGACAGTATATTAAGGCATGGCTACACCTTC
. TRBJ1-5 TRBV4-2 few CASSQEGEGYNQPQHF TGTGCCAGCAGCCAAGAGGGGGAGGGTTACAATCAGCCCCAGCATTTT
TRBD1 TRBJ2-2 TRBV12-5 . CASGLDRGYGRELFF TGTGCTAGTGGCCTCGACAGGGGTTATGGACGGGAGCTGTTTTTT